This passage covers 23 T cell receptor beta chains from one sample sequenced in a study of PD-L1 blockade in urothelial cancer. Time point defined: peripheral blood 6 weeks after treatment start. Repertoires were generated with immunoSEQ multiplex PCR, while TCRdb's copy carries only in-frame clones and drops some. Of over 100,000 clones in the sample, 91% were seen once. The sample in question was PBMCs, obtained around atezolizumab (anti-PD-L1) treatment. The receptors were sampled from a man in his fifties or sixties with urothelial cancer.

V usage is TRBV2 and J usage is TRBJ1-1; tentative D call: TRBD1 (5 bases). The CDR3 extends over 12 amino acids. Trimming shortened V by 11 bases and J by 6 bases, and 16 bases separated the two germline ends. Per the germline V gene, CDR1 is SNHLY and CDR2 is FYNNEI. In DNA form, the CDR3 reads TGTGCCTCTAAGGTGGGGGGACCTGAAGCTTTCTTT. This gives the protein CASKVGGPEAFF.

This chain connects TRBV28 to TRBJ2-7; D not certain. Germline lookup yields CDR1 MDHEN and CDR2 SYDVKM. Trimming pared 3 bases from V and 3 bases from J, leaving 6 bases between. The CDR3 runs to 12 residues. CDR3 in amino acids: CASSFSYYEQYF. CDR3 bases: TGTGCCAGCAGTTTTTCTTACTACGAGCAGTACTTC.

V gene TRBV28 combines with J gene TRBJ1-5; 9 bases map to TRBD1. The CDR3 is made up of 13 amino acids. J was trimmed by 8 bases and V by 7 bases; bases with no gene match: 6. In germline, CDR1 is MDHEN, CDR2 SYDVKM. CDR3 loop: CASTTGGSKPQHF. The DNA of the CDR3 is TGTGCCAGCACCACAGGGGGCAGTAAGCCCCAGCATTTT.

The chain links TRBV27 to TRBJ2-7; 10 bases map to TRBD1. V trimming: 0 bases; J trimming: 2 bases; junction bases outside the gene matches: 4. There are 16 residues in the CDR3. Germline V gene lookup returns CDR1 MNHEY and CDR2 SMNVEV (reference sequence). The CDR3 here is CASSLSGTGVTYEQYF. As DNA, the CDR3 is TGTGCCAGCAGTTTATCCGGGACAGGGGTAACCTACGAGCAGTACTTC.

The chain couples TRBV11-3 to TRBJ2-2; tentative D call: TRBD1 (5 bases). V was clipped by 0 bases and J by 4 bases, with 9 bases between them. Germline CDR1 and CDR2: SGHNT and YENEEA. The CDR3 has 15 amino acids. The CDR3 DNA reads as TGTGCCAGCAGCTTAGAGACAGTACCCACCGGGGAGCTGTTTTTT. Residues: CASSLETVPTGELFF.

This rearrangement joins TRBV29-1 to TRBJ2-1; the match to TRBD2 covers 9 bases. This CDR3 region has 14 residues. Germline CDR1 SQVTM, CDR2 ANQGSEA. V lost 7 bases, J lost 8 bases, and 12 bases stayed unmatched. This CDR3 reads CSGGTSLSRDEQFF. DNA of the CDR3: TGCAGCGGGGGGACTAGCCTGTCTCGCGATGAGCAGTTCTTC.

The chain joins TRBV18 to TRBJ1-1; 7 bases line up with TRBD1. The CDR3 totals 14 residues. V shed 4 bases, J shed 8 bases, and the junction held 10 bases outside the gene matches. Germline-derived CDR1 and CDR2 are KGHSH and LQKENI. The CDR3 sequence is CASSQNTGTEEAFF. As DNA, the CDR3 is TGTGCCAGCTCACAAAACACCGGGACAGAAGAAGCTTTCTTT.

J is TRBJ1-1 and V is TRBV7-9, with 8 bases matching TRBD1. Losses at the gene ends were 1 base for V and 4 bases for J; bases not matched to a gene: 11. In germline, CDR1 is SEHNR, CDR2 FQNEAQ (reference sequence). The CDR3 length is 17 residues. DNA for the CDR3: TGTGCCAGCAGCTTAGGTGAGGGGACAGGACCCTCCACTGAAGCTTTCTTT. This codes for CASSLGEGTGPSTEAFF.

V gene TRBV13 combines with J gene TRBJ2-7; TRBD2 matches at 9 bases. V lost 5 bases and J lost 0; bases outside the gene matches: 14. The length of the CDR3 is 18 residues. From germline, CDR1 is PRHDT and CDR2 FYEKMQ (reference sequence). DNA of the CDR3: TGTGCCAGCAGCCCGATTAGCTTTAGCGGGAGTTCCTCCTACGAGCAGTACTTC. As protein: CASSPISFSGSSSYEQYF.

With respect to this clone: At one boundary the junction diverges from the germline segment, which might be a read error. V gene TRBV27 combines with J gene TRBJ2-5; unclear D gene. The CDR3 covers 12 residues. Germline V gene lookup returns CDR1 MNHEY and CDR2 SMNVEV (reference sequence). The CDR3 reads CASSLSIGPAHF. The CDR3 region has the DNA TGTGCCAGCAGTTTATCGATTGGGCCAGCCCACTTC.

The chain carries TRBV6-5 and TRBJ2-3, with TRBD1 matching over 9 bases. V trimming: 5 bases; J trimming: 3 bases; junction bases outside the gene matches: 6. Germline V gives CDR1 MNHEY, CDR2 SVGAGI. This CDR3 contains 15 residues. CDR3 coding DNA: TGTGCCAGCAGTACGGACAGGGGACGGACAGATACGCAGTATTTT. It specifies CASSTDRGRTDTQYF.

The gene calls are TRBV5-8 and TRBJ2-7; possible D gene TRBD1, 5 bases. V was pared by 0 bases and J by 2 bases, with 12 bases between. The CDR3 has 15 residues. Germline values: CDR1 SGHTS, CDR2 YDEGEE. For the CDR3, the DNA is TGTGCCAGCAGCTTGGAAAACAGGATTACCTACGAGCAGTACTTC. The encoded protein is CASSLENRITYEQYF.

This clone was seen a single time. V and J are TRBV7-2 and TRBJ2-2, with 9 bases lining up with TRBD2. Looked up from germline, CDR1 is SGHTA and CDR2 is FQGNSA. The CDR3 contains 13 residues. The V and J ends lost 6 bases and 5 bases, in that order; junction bases with no gene match: 1. In DNA, the CDR3 is TGTGCCAGCAGAGCGGGAGGAACCGGGGAGCTGTTTTTT. Translated: CASRAGGTGELFF.

J is TRBJ2-7 and V is TRBV5-1, with TRBD1 identical over 10 bases. V was clipped by 4 bases and J by 2 bases; unmatched bases: 6. CDR3 length: 15 amino acids. Germline-derived CDR1 and CDR2 are SGHRS and YFSETQ. Here the CDR3 reads CASSQGQGTTYEQYF. The CDR3 DNA reads as TGCGCCAGCAGCCAGGGACAGGGGACAACCTACGAGCAGTACTTC.

This rearrangement joins TRBV4-2 to TRBJ1-2, with 8 bases fitting TRBD1. The germline V gene has CDR1 LGHNA and CDR2 YNFKEQ. The CDR3 has 16 amino acids. The trim removed 0 bases at V and 6 bases at J, leaving 9 bases unmatched. The CDR3: CASSQERADRVDGYTF. Written as DNA, the CDR3 is TGTGCCAGCAGCCAAGAGAGGGCGGACAGGGTGGATGGCTACACCTTC.

The rearrangement joins TRBV5-1 to TRBJ2-1, with D possibly TRBD1 on 6 matching bases. In germline, CDR1 is SGHRS, CDR2 YFSETQ. V lost 4 bases to trimming and J lost 8 bases, with 19 bases between them. The CDR3 consists of 15 residues. The CDR3 here is CASSREPGTSYEQFF. As DNA, the CDR3 is TGCGCCAGCAGCAGGGAACCCGGGACATCCTATGAGCAGTTCTTC.

The chain has TRBV5-6 and TRBJ2-5; D is unclear. Trimming left V 0 bases short and J 9 bases short, with 15 bases between. Looked up from germline, CDR1 is SGHDT and CDR2 is YYEEEE. The CDR3 totals 14 residues. CDR3 nucleotide sequence: TGTGCCAGCAGCTTGGTGGGCAGCCAAGTTCCCCAGTACTTC. Translation gives CASSLVGSQVPQYF. The full variable domain, in which reference TRBV5-6 and TRBJ2-5 provide the parts outside the CDR3, is DAGVTQSPTHLIKTRGQQVTLRCSPKSGHDTVSWYQQALGQGPQFIFQYYEEEERQRGNFPDRFSGHQFPNYSSELNVNALLLGDSALYLCASSLVGSQVPQYFGPGTRLLVL.

This chain links TRBV18 with TRBJ1-2; TRBD1 aligns across 11 bases. V was pared by 3 bases and J by 7 bases, with 4 bases of the junction left unmatched. The CDR3 extends over 14 amino acids. Germline values: CDR1 KGHSH, CDR2 LQKENI. The CDR3: CASSPGQGAGGYTF. The CDR3 DNA follows: TGTGCCAGCTCACCCGGACAGGGGGCTGGTGGCTACACCTTC.

This sequence joins TRBV11-2 and TRBJ2-5; D gene ambiguous. Germline V CDR1 and CDR2: SGHAT, FQNNGV. Deletions cut 0 bases from V and 5 bases from J, with 4 bases between. CDR3 length: 12 residues. The CDR3 DNA reads as TGTGCCAGCAGCTTAGACATCGAGACCCAGTACTTC. This gives the protein CASSLDIETQYF.

The chain carries TRBV7-2 and TRBJ2-1, with D possibly being TRBD2 (7 bases). CDR3 length: 15 amino acids. Germline CDR1 reads SGHTA; CDR2 reads FQGNSA. With 6 bases removed from V and 3 bases from J, the gap between germline ends came to 15 bases. CDR3 nucleotides: TGTGCCAGCAGTCTGGGGGGGCCTGACTACAATGAGCAGTTCTTC. Translated, it gives CASSLGGPDYNEQFF.

The V gene is TRBV28, the J gene TRBJ2-2; 13 positions agree with TRBD2. This CDR3 has 16 residues. Germline CDR1 and CDR2: MDHEN and SYDVKM. J lost 7 bases, V lost 8 bases, and 10 bases had no gene match. The CDR3 DNA reads as TGTGCCAGCCTCGGACTAGCGGGAGTTGGTTACGGGGAGCTGTTTTTT. It yields the protein CASLGLAGVGYGELFF.

Note on this clone: The same CDR3 can be traced to other DNA sequences in this sample. J is TRBJ2-5 and V is TRBV5-1; D is ambiguous. CDR1 is SGHRS, CDR2 YFSETQ, per germline. The CDR3 contains 13 residues. Trimming shortened V by 0 bases and J by 2 bases, and 5 bases separated the two germline ends. The CDR3 coding sequence is TGCGCCAGCAGCTTGGGGCAGCAAGAGACCCAGTACTTC. As protein: CASSLGQQETQYF.

This clone has a single count. The chain combines TRBV10-3 with TRBJ1-5; D uncertain. The V end was cut by 0 bases, the J end by 4 bases, with 16 bases between. Germline values: CDR1 ENHRY, CDR2 SYGVKD. This CDR3 contains 17 residues. The CDR3 nucleotides read TGTGCCATCAGTGAGTCGGTTAGTTTGAGGGTAAATCAGCCCCAGCATTTT. Protein product: CAISESVSLRVNQPQHF.